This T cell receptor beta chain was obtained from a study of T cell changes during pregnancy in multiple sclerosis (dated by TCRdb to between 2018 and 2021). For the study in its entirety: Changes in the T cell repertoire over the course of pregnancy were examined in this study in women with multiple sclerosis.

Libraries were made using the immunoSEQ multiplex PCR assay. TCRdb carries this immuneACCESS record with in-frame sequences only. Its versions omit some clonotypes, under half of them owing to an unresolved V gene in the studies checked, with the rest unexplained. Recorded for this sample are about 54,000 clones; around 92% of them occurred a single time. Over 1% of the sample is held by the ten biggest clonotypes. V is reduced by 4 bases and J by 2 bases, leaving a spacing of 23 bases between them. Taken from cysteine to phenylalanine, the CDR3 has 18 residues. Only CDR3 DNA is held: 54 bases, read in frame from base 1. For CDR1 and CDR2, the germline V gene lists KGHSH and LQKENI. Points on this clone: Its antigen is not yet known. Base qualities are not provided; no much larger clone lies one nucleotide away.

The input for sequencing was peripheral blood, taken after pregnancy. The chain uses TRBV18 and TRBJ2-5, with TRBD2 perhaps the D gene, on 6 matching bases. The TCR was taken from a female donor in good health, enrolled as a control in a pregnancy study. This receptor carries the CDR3 CASSHFPVSLAEQETQYF. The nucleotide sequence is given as TGTGCCAGCTCACATTTCCCCGTATCTTTAGCGGAGCAAGAGACCCAGTACTTC.